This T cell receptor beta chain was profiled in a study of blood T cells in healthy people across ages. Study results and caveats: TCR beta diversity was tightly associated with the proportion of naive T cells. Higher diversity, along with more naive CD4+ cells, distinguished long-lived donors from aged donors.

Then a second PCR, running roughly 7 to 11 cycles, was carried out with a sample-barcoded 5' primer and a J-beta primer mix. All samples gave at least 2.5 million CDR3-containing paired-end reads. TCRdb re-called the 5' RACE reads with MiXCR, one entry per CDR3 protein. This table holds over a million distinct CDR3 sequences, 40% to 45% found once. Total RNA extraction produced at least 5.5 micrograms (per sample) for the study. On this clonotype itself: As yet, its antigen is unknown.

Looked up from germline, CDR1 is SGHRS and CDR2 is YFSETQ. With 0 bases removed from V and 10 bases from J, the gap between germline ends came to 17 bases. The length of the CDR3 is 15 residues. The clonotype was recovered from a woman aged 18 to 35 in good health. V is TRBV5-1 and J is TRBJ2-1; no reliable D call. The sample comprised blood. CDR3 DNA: TGCGCCAGCAGCTTGGCCGATTTTGGAAGCTACGAGCAGTTCTTC. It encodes CASSLADFGSYEQFF.